The 10 T cell receptor beta chains given below trace back to one sample, sequenced in a study of blood T cell repertoires in COVID-19. Measured with immunoSEQ multiplex PCR; TCRdb has only the in-frame clones, and not every one. The profile shows 150,000 to 200,000 clones, 80% to 90% of them singletons. Sequencing used peripheral blood. The receptors stem from a man in his fifties or sixties with active or convalescent COVID-19.

This clone was seen a few times. The rearrangement joins TRBV5-4 to TRBJ1-1, with D possibly being TRBD1 (5 bases). The V and J ends lost 4 bases and 2 bases respectively, with 18 bases between them. This CDR3 is built from 16 residues. Germline lookup yields CDR1 SGHNT and CDR2 YYREEE (reference sequence). The chain's CDR3 is CASSPPTGGANTEAFF. The CDR3 region has the DNA TGTGCCAGCAGCCCGCCTACAGGAGGGGCAAACACTGAAGCTTTCTTT. Together with reference TRBV5-4 and TRBJ1-1, the CDR3 gives the full variable domain: ETGVTQSPTHLIKTRGQQVTLRCSSQSGHNTVSWYQQALGQGPQFIFQYYREEENGRGNFPPRFSGLQFPNYSSELNVNALELDDSALYLCASSPPTGGANTEAFFGQGTRLTVV.

V gene TRBV19 combines with J gene TRBJ1-2, with 10 bases fitting TRBD1. The CDR3 contains 17 residues. J lost 2 bases, V lost 1 base, and 7 bases had no gene match. The V gene's germline CDR1 is LNHDA and CDR2 SQIVND (reference sequence). CDR3: CASSIGVGQGLNYGYTF. CDR3 nucleotide sequence: TGTGCCAGTAGTATAGGTGTGGGACAGGGGCTAAACTATGGCTACACCTTC.

The rearrangement links TRBV9 to TRBJ1-5; perhaps TRBD1 as D (5 bases). V lost 0 bases and J lost 5, with 12 bases in between. Germline CDR1 and CDR2: SGDLS and YYNGEE. The CDR3 covers 15 residues. CDR3: CASSVGPTVDQPQHF. Here the CDR3 DNA reads TGTGCCAGCAGCGTAGGCCCGACAGTAGATCAGCCCCAGCATTTT.

This clone has a handful of counts. The rearrangement links TRBV7-2 to TRBJ1-6; maybe TRBD1 (6 bases). The V gene's germline CDR1 is SGHTA and CDR2 FQGNSA. Trimming took off 2 bases at V and 7 bases at J, with 15 bases between the two ends. The CDR3 is made up of 16 amino acids. DNA for the CDR3: TGTGCCAGCAGCTTACTCCCAACAGGGTTGAATTCACCCCTCCACTTT. The encoded protein is CASSLLPTGLNSPLHF.

CDR3 nucleotide sequence: TGTGCCAGTAGTATTAGTTCGGCAACTAATGAAAAACTGTTTTTT. This sequence encodes CASSISSATNEKLFF. The chain joins TRBV19 to TRBJ1-4; D is unclear. This CDR3 is built from 15 residues. V gave up 3 bases and J gave up 0 bases, with 8 bases separating them. Germline V lookup: CDR1 LNHDA, CDR2 SQIVND (reference sequence).

This chain links TRBV27 with TRBJ2-7, with a weak D call TRBD2 (6 bases). V lost 4 bases to trimming and J lost 2 bases, with 18 bases between them. The CDR3 contains 16 residues. Germline assignment: CDR1 MNHEY and CDR2 SMNVEV (reference sequence). CDR3 sequence: CASSWDLGGRAYEQYF. DNA for the CDR3: TGTGCCAGCAGTTGGGACTTAGGAGGCAGGGCCTACGAGCAGTACTTC.

This clone was counted between two and nine times. This chain uses TRBV7-2 with TRBJ1-2; 7 bases are shared with TRBD1. Trimming at V came to 5 bases and at J to 6 bases, leaving 3 bases not matched to a gene. Germline V gives CDR1 SGHTA, CDR2 FQGNSA. This CDR3 has 12 residues. CDR3 protein: CASSRDRDGYTF. The CDR3 DNA follows: TGTGCCAGCAGCCGAGACAGGGATGGCTACACCTTC. Complete variable domain (other parts from reference TRBV7-2 and TRBJ1-2): GAGVSQSPSNKVTEKGKDVELRCDPISGHTALYWYRQSLGQGLEFLIYFQGNSAPDKSGLPSDRFSAERTGGSVSTLTIQRTQQEDSAVYLCASSRDRDGYTFGSGTRLTVV.

The rearrangement uses TRBV10-3 and TRBJ1-2, with TRBD1 identical over 8 bases. CDR3 length equals 15 residues. Unmatched junction bases numbered 9, after V lost 5 bases and J lost 4 bases. Germline CDR1 reads ENHRY; CDR2 reads SYGVKD. CDR3 amino acids: CAISTVGQGSYGYTF. CDR3 in DNA: TGTGCCATCAGTACCGTCGGACAGGGAAGCTATGGCTACACCTTC.

The V and J genes are TRBV11-2 and TRBJ1-4; no firm D call. The germline V gene encodes CDR1 SGHAT and CDR2 FQNNGV. This CDR3 is built from 14 residues. V dropped 2 bases and J dropped 5 bases, with 9 bases sitting between them. The CDR3 bases are TGTGCCAGCAGCTTAACGGCCGGGAATGAAAAACTGTTTTTT. Translating gives CASSLTAGNEKLFF.

The rearrangement links TRBV2 to TRBJ2-3; D is perhaps TRBD2 (6 bases). Germline-derived CDR1 and CDR2 are SNHLY and FYNNEI. Trimming pared 9 bases from V and 6 bases from J, leaving 10 bases between. The CDR3 sequence is 11 residues long. The DNA for the CDR3 is TGTGCCAGTGATGGGGGGGATACGCAGTATTTT. Its protein product is CASDGGDTQYF.